This T cell receptor beta chain was sequenced for a study of early T cells in non-severe SARS-CoV-2 infection. Unique molecular identifiers were affixed to single, distinct cDNA molecules. TCRdb called the 5' RACE reads again in MiXCR, with one record for every CDR3 protein. Here the sample spans over 50,000 distinct CDR3 sequences, roughly an eighth being singletons. Looked up from germline, CDR1 is WNHNN and CDR2 is SYGVQD (reference sequence). CDR3 length equals 14 residues. With 6 bases clipped from V and 5 bases from J, the junction kept 4 bases outside the gene matches. This rearrangement joins TRBV10-1 to TRBJ2-2, with 9 bases matching TRBD2. The source is an adult who was a healthcare worker with PCR-confirmed SARS-CoV-2 infection or an uninfected control (not recorded which). Material: whole blood. Written as DNA, the CDR3 is TGCGCCAGCAGCCTAGCGGGACCGACCGGGGAGCTGTTTTTT. Translating gives CASSLAGPTGELFF.